The source of this TCR beta chain is a study of blood T cell repertoires in COVID-19. CDR1 and CDR2 from the germline V gene are MNHNY and SVGAGI (reference sequence). Unmatched junction bases numbered 3, after V lost 6 bases and J lost 4 bases. The CDR3 runs 14 residues. TCRdb keeps only in-frame clones here, not all; method: immunoSEQ multiplex PCR. In the table there are roughly 270,000 clones, roughly 85% of which are singletons. The chain has TRBV6-6 and TRBJ1-5, with 10 positions matching TRBD1. The material sequenced was PBMCs or T cells enriched from blood (not recorded which). This receptor was obtained from a man aged 35 to 55 who had been exposed to COVID-19. The CDR3 coding sequence is TGTGCCAGCAGACGGGGACAGGGGAATCAGCCCCAGCATTTT. Translated: CASRRGQGNQPQHF.